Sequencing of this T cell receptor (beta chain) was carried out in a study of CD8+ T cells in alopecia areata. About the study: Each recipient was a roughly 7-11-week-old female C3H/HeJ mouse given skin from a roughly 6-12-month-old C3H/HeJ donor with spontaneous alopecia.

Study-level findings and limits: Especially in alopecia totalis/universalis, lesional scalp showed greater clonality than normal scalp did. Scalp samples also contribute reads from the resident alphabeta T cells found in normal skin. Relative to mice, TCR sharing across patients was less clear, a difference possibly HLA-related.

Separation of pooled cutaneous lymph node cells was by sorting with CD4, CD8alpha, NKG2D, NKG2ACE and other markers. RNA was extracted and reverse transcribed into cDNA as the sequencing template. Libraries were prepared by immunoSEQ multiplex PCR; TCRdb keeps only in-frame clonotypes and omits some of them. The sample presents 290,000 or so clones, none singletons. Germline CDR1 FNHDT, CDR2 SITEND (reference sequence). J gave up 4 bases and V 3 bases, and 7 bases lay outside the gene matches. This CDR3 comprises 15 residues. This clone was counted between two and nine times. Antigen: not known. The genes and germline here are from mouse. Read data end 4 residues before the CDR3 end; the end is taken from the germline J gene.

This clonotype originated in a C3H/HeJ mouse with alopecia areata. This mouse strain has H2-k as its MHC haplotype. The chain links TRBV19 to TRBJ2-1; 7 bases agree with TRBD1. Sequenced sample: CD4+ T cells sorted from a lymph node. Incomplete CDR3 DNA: TGTGCCAGCAGTAACCCCCGACAGGGATATGCT. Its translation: CASSNPRQGYA. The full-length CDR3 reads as CASSNPRQGYAEQFF.